This entry lists 28 T cell receptor beta chains sequenced from one sample in a study of a mutant IDH1 vaccine in newly diagnosed glioma. Time point in this sample: baseline, week 1 (first vaccination visit). The treatment here: pre-vaccination baseline after standard-of-care therapy. TCRdb keeps only in-frame clones here, not all; method: immunoSEQ multiplex PCR. Among 15,000 to 20,000 clones listed, roughly 85% were seen once. Sample: PBMCs, taken from a glioma patient treated with radiotherapy, temozolomide or both. The receptors were gathered from a man in his forties with glioma.

The chain carries TRBV5-4 and TRBJ2-1; TRBD2 matches at 12 bases. Germline assignment: CDR1 SGHNT and CDR2 YYREEE (reference sequence). The CDR3 totals 14 residues. The ends lost 2 bases at V and 7 bases at J; junction bases unmatched: 1. CDR3 amino acids: CASSLLAGGNEQFF. Here the CDR3 DNA reads TGTGCCAGCAGCTTACTAGCGGGAGGAAATGAGCAGTTCTTC.

The rearrangement joins TRBV19 to TRBJ2-7, with D tentatively TRBD1 (5 bases). CDR1 is LNHDA and CDR2 is SQIVND in the germline V gene (reference sequence). Trimming pared 2 bases from V and 3 bases from J, leaving 14 bases between. The CDR3 has 15 residues. Here the CDR3 DNA reads TGTGCCAGTAGTATAAGTAGTCAGGGTGACTACGAGCAGTACGTC. Amino acid sequence: CASSISSQGDYEQYV.

The rearrangement links TRBV7-9 to TRBJ2-7, with 7 positions matching TRBD2. With 3 bases clipped from V and 5 bases from J, the junction kept 4 bases outside the gene matches. Germline CDR1 reads SEHNR; CDR2 reads FQNEAQ (reference sequence). CDR3 size: 13 residues. This CDR3 reads CASSFSGGNEQYF. In nucleotides, the CDR3 is TGTGCCAGCAGCTTCTCGGGAGGAAACGAGCAGTACTTC.

The chain couples TRBV5-8 to TRBJ2-5; the match to TRBD2 covers 10 bases. V dropped 0 bases and J dropped 7; count of bases not matched to a gene: 3. CDR1 SGHTS and CDR2 YDEGEE come from the germline V gene. CDR3 size: 14 residues. The CDR3 DNA reads TGTGCCAGCAGCTTGGCCACTAGCGGGGCGACCCAGTACTTC. Translation gives CASSLATSGATQYF.

This clone has only one observation. The chain joins TRBV7-2 to TRBJ1-1; D gene ambiguous. The V gene lost 1 base and the J gene lost 0 bases, with 9 bases spanning the gap. The V gene's germline CDR1 is SGHTA and CDR2 FQGNSA. The CDR3 extends over 15 amino acids. The CDR3 nucleotides read TGTGCCAGCAGCTTAGTGGGTGTTTTGAACACTGAAGCTTTCTTT. Its protein is CASSLVGVLNTEAFF. Full variable domain (outside the CDR3, taken from reference TRBV7-2 and TRBJ1-1): GAGVSQSPSNKVTEKGKDVELRCDPISGHTALYWYRQSLGQGLEFLIYFQGNSAPDKSGLPSDRFSAERTGGSVSTLTIQRTQQEDSAVYLCASSLVGVLNTEAFFGQGTRLTVV.

CDR3 protein: CASRLVGQSNYGYTF. CDR3 sequence (DNA): TGTGCCAGCAGGCTTGTGGGACAGAGTAACTATGGCTACACCTTC. The chain combines TRBV5-6 with TRBJ1-2; 7 nucleotides align to TRBD1. After removal of 5 bases from V and 1 base from J, the junction contained 8 bases not matched to a gene. There are 15 residues in the CDR3. In germline, CDR1 is SGHDT, CDR2 YYEEEE.

The rearrangement joins TRBV4-1 to TRBJ2-1; 11 nucleotides align to TRBD2. The CDR3 is made up of 17 amino acids. In germline, CDR1 is MGHRA, CDR2 YSYEKL. The ends lost 3 bases at V and 4 bases at J; junction bases unmatched: 8. The CDR3 DNA reads TGCGCCAGCAGCCAGCCACCGACTAGCGGGAATTACAATGAGCAGTTCTTC. Protein sequence: CASSQPPTSGNYNEQFF.

The chain links TRBV7-2 to TRBJ2-1; possibly TRBD1 for D (6 bases). V lost 6 bases to trimming and J lost 2 bases, with 17 bases between them. CDR3 length: 16 amino acids. The V gene's germline CDR1 is SGHTA and CDR2 FQGNSA. The CDR3 is CASRTESGTTYNEQFF. The CDR3 DNA reads TGTGCCAGCAGGACCGAGTCCGGGACAACCTACAATGAGCAGTTCTTC.

This chain's CDR3 is CASTTQNTEAFF. For the CDR3, the DNA is TGTGCCAGCACGACACAGAACACTGAAGCTTTCTTT. This chain joins TRBV18 and TRBJ1-1; no firm D call. This CDR3 contains 12 residues. Germline CDR1 is KGHSH and CDR2 is LQKENI. V was pared by 8 bases and J by 1 base, with 8 bases between.

The chain's CDR3 is CASSHQETQYF. CDR3 nucleotides: TGTGCCAGCAGCCACCAAGAGACCCAGTACTTC. The genes are TRBV11-2 and TRBJ2-5; D is unresolved. Germline values: CDR1 SGHAT, CDR2 FQNNGV. V shed 5 bases and J shed 0 bases, with 1 base lying between them. This CDR3 spans 11 amino acids.

J is TRBJ2-3 and V is TRBV7-2; 7 bases map to TRBD1. The junction had 6 bases not matched to a gene; V was cut back by 5 bases and J by 4 bases. In germline, CDR1 is SGHTA, CDR2 FQGNSA. CDR3 length: 14 amino acids. DNA of the CDR3: TGTGCCAGCAGCCTGGGACAGTCTGCAGATACGCAGTATTTT. As protein: CASSLGQSADTQYF.

The chain employs TRBV18 and TRBJ2-5; 9 nucleotides agree with TRBD2. Trimming removed 4 bases from V and 3 bases from J; junction bases left unmatched: 3. This CDR3 spans 14 amino acids. Per germline, CDR1 KGHSH and CDR2 LQKENI. The DNA of the CDR3 is TGTGCCAGCTCACGAGCGGGAGGTGAAGAGACCCAGTACTTC. Its translation is CASSRAGGEETQYF.

This clone has just one count. This chain connects TRBV28 to TRBJ2-7, with 7 nucleotides matching TRBD2. With V trimmed by 6 bases and J by 4 bases, 15 bases remained unmatched. Germline CDR1 MDHEN, CDR2 SYDVKM. There are 16 residues in the CDR3. DNA for the CDR3: TGTGCCAGCAGATATACCCTTGGCGGGGGTAAATACGAGCAGTACTTC. Translated: CASRYTLGGGKYEQYF.

Only a few counts were recorded for this clone. The chain uses TRBV25-1 and TRBJ1-1; perhaps TRBD1 as D (5 bases). Germline V gives CDR1 MGHDK, CDR2 SYGVNS. V gave up 7 bases and J gave up 8 bases, with 14 bases separating them. The CDR3 runs to 12 residues. The CDR3 region has the DNA TGTGCCAGCATCCTCCCTGAGGGGGAAGCTTTCTTT. Translation: CASILPEGEAFF.

This chain links TRBV27 with TRBJ1-2; possible D gene TRBD1, 5 bases. The germline V and J ends were trimmed by 6 bases and 0 bases, with 14 bases remaining between them. This CDR3 contains 15 residues. Germline V gene lookup returns CDR1 MNHEY and CDR2 SMNVEV (reference sequence). The CDR3 coding sequence is TGTGCCAGCAGAAGGGACTCCTTAGCTAACTATGGCTACACCTTC. It translates to CASRRDSLANYGYTF.

The rearrangement links TRBV5-5 to TRBJ2-7; 11 nucleotides agree with TRBD2. The CDR3 runs to 15 residues. Per germline, CDR1 SGHKS and CDR2 YYEKEE (reference sequence). After removal of 1 base from V and 5 bases from J, the junction contained 5 bases not matched to a gene. CDR3 region: CASSLLVAGGDEQYF. The CDR3, as DNA: TGTGCCAGCAGCTTGCTCGTAGCGGGAGGGGACGAGCAGTACTTC.

The chain recombines TRBV7-6 with TRBJ2-1, with TRBD2 matching over 12 bases. Germline CDR1 and CDR2: SGHVS and FNYEAQ. The CDR3 consists of 17 residues. V shed 5 bases and J 3 bases; nucleotides not matched to a gene: 8. The CDR3 sequence: CASSPSSGRAVYNEQFF. The CDR3, as DNA: TGTGCCAGCAGCCCATCTAGCGGGAGGGCCGTCTACAATGAGCAGTTCTTC.

The genes are TRBV5-6 and TRBJ2-1; 7 positions match TRBD2. The CDR3 length is 16 residues. Germline-derived CDR1 and CDR2 are SGHDT and YYEEEE. The J segment lost 0 bases and the V segment lost 1 base, leaving 4 bases of the junction unmatched. The CDR3 nucleotides are TGTGCCAGCAGCTTGTCCAGCGGGATCTCCTACAATGAGCAGTTCTTC. Protein: CASSLSSGISYNEQFF.

This chain uses TRBV7-2 with TRBJ1-4; D not resolved. Germline values: CDR1 SGHTA, CDR2 FQGNSA. Trimming pared 4 bases from V and 8 bases from J, leaving 20 bases between. This CDR3 spans 16 amino acids. CDR3 loop: CASSSDMTGKREKLFF. In DNA, the CDR3 is TGTGCCAGCAGCTCTGACATGACCGGAAAAAGGGAAAAACTGTTTTTT. The full variable domain, rest sourced from reference TRBV7-2 and TRBJ1-4, is GAGVSQSPSNKVTEKGKDVELRCDPISGHTALYWYRQSLGQGLEFLIYFQGNSAPDKSGLPSDRFSAERTGGSVSTLTIQRTQQEDSAVYLCASSSDMTGKREKLFFGSGTQLSVL.

The rearrangement uses TRBV5-4 and TRBJ2-1; TRBD1 is a possible D gene (5 bases). Trimming removed 1 base from V and 8 bases from J, with 10 bases in between. Germline V CDR1 and CDR2: SGHNT, YYREEE (reference sequence). CDR3 length equals 13 residues. The CDR3 region is CASSLTGADEQFF. DNA of the CDR3: TGTGCCAGCAGCTTGACTGGGGCGGATGAGCAGTTCTTC.

The chain uses TRBV15 and TRBJ2-1; TRBD2 matches 12 bases. The V and J ends lost 2 bases and 1 base, in that order; junction bases with no gene match: 3. The CDR3 totals 17 residues. Germline assignment: CDR1 LNHNV and CDR2 YYDKDF (reference sequence). In DNA, the CDR3 is TGTGCCACCAGCAGATGGACTAGCGGGGAGTCCTACAATGAGCAGTTCTTC. This translates into CATSRWTSGESYNEQFF.

The CDR3 here is CAWRPLTGEKLFF. The CDR3 DNA follows: TGTGCCTGGAGGCCCCTAACAGGGGAAAAACTGTTTTTT. The chain recombines TRBV30 with TRBJ1-4; tentatively, D is TRBD1 (6 bases). The V end was cut by 3 bases, the J end by 8 bases, with 13 bases between. Germline CDR1 and CDR2: GTSNPN and SVGIG (reference sequence). The CDR3 length is 13 residues.

This rearrangement joins TRBV7-8 to TRBJ2-3, with 8 bases that match TRBD2. Germline CDR1 is SGHVS and CDR2 is FQNEAQ. The CDR3 is 13 amino acids. V trimming: 4 bases; J trimming: 6 bases; junction bases outside the gene matches: 3. CDR3 loop: CASSSRLADTQYF. The CDR3 DNA follows: TGTGCCAGCAGCTCTAGACTAGCGGATACGCAGTATTTT.

The chain employs TRBV10-3 and TRBJ2-3; D remains unclear. This CDR3 has 14 residues. The germline V gene encodes CDR1 ENHRY and CDR2 SYGVKD. Trimming pared 0 bases from V and 3 bases from J, leaving 7 bases between. The CDR3 DNA reads TGTGCCATCAGTGAGTCGATCAGGACAGATACGCAGTATTTT. This sequence encodes CAISESIRTDTQYF.

This chain connects TRBV5-6 to TRBJ2-3; 7 nucleotides line up with TRBD2. The length of the CDR3 is 16 residues. V lost 5 bases and J lost 0; bases outside the gene matches: 9. Germline CDR1 reads SGHDT; CDR2 reads YYEEEE. CDR3 bases: TGTGCCAGCAGTCCCAATCTAGCGGCAAGCACAGATACGCAGTATTTT. This encodes CASSPNLAASTDTQYF.

The rearrangement links TRBV14 to TRBJ2-1, with no clear D. V lost 0 bases and J 9 bases, leaving 15 bases between the germline ends. The CDR3 extends over 15 amino acids. Germline CDR1 and CDR2: SGHDN and FVKESK. CDR3 DNA sequence: TGTGCCAGCAGCCAAGATATCTTTGCTTCGGGTGAGCAGTTCTTC. This codes for CASSQDIFASGEQFF.

The rearrangement uses TRBV6-5 and TRBJ2-7; weak D call: TRBD2 (6 bases). Germline CDR1 is MNHEY and CDR2 is SVGAGI. V shed 7 bases and J shed 4 bases, with 17 bases lying between them. The CDR3 has 14 amino acids. DNA of the CDR3: TGTGCCAGCAAAGGAGGCGTCGGGGGTTACGAGCAGTACGTC. Encoded protein: CASKGGVGGYEQYV.

This chain joins TRBV2 and TRBJ2-6; 9 positions agree with TRBD1. Germline CDR1 reads SNHLY; CDR2 reads FYNNEI. J was trimmed by 2 bases and V by 7 bases; bases with no gene match: 3. The CDR3 has 15 residues. The CDR3: CASNRGQAGANVLTF. The CDR3 DNA reads TGTGCCAGCAACAGGGGGCAGGCTGGGGCCAACGTCCTGACTTTC.